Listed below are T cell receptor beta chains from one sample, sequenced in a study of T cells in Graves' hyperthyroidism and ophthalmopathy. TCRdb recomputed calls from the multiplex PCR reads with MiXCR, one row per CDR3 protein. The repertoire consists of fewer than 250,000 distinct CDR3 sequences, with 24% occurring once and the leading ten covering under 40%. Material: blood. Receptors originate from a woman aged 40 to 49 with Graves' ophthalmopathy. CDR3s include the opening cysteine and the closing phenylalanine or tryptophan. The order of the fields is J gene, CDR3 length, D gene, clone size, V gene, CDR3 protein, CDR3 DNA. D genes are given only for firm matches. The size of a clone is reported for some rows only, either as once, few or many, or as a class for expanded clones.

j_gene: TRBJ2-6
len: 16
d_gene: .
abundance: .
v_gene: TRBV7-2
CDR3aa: CASSLAKGSGANVLTF
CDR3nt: TGTGCCAGCAGCTTAGCGAAGGGCTCTGGGGCCAACGTCCTGACTTTC

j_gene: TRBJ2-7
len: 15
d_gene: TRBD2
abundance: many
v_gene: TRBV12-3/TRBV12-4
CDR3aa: CASSSGLAGLYEQYF
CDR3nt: TGTGCCAGCAGCTCGGGACTAGCGGGATTATACGAGCAGTACTTC

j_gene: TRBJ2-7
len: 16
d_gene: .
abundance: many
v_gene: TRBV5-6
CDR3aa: CASSSTPTEYLFQQYF
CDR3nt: TGTGCCAGCAGCTCCACCCCGACAGAGTACCTATTCCAGCAGTACTTC

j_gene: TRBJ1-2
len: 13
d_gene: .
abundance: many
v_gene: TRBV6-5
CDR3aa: CASSYSGTNPYTF
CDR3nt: TGTGCCAGCAGTTACTCAGGAACAAACCCCTACACCTTC

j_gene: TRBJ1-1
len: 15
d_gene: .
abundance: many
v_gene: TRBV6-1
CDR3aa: CASRISQGANTEAFF
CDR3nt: TGTGCCAGCAGGATATCACAGGGAGCGAACACTGAAGCTTTCTTT

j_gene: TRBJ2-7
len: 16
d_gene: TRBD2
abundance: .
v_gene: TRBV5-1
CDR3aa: CASSPRTGTSGPSRYF
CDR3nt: TGCGCCAGCAGCCCAAGGACCGGGACTAGCGGACCAAGTCGGTACTTC

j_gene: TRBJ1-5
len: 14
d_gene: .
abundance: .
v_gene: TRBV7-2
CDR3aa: CASSLPGAGKPQHF
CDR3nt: TGTGCCAGCAGCTTACCGGGGGCAGGGAAGCCCCAGCATTTT

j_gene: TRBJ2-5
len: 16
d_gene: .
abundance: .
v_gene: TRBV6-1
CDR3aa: CASSRDSAVFWETQYF
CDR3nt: TGTGCCAGCAGTCGGGACTCGGCGGTTTTTTGGGAGACCCAGTACTTC

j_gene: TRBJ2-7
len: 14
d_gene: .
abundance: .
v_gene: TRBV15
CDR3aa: CATSSEGRSYEQYF
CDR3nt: TGTGCCACCAGCAGTGAGGGGCGCTCCTACGAGCAGTACTTC

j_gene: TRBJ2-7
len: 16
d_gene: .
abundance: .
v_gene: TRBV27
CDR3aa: CASSSPFSSGRYEQYF
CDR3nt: TGTGCCAGCAGTTCCCCCTTTTCAAGCGGGCGCTACGAGCAGTACTTC

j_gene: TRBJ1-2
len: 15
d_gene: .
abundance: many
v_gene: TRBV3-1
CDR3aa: CASSPPVSKYYGYTF
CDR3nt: TGTGCCAGCAGCCCTCCGGTGTCGAAATACTATGGCTACACCTTC

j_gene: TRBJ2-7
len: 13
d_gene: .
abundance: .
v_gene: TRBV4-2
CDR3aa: CASSQGPSEEQYF
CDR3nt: TGTGCCAGCAGCCAAGGGCCCAGCGAGGAGCAGTACTTC

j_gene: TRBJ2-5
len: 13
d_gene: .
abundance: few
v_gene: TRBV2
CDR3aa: CASSEGVGETQYF
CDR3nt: TGTGCCAGCAGTGAGGGCGTGGGAGAGACCCAGTACTTC

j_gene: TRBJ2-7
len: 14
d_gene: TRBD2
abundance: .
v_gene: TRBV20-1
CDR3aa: CSALTSGQPYEQYF
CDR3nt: TGCAGTGCACTGACTAGCGGGCAGCCCTACGAGCAGTACTTC

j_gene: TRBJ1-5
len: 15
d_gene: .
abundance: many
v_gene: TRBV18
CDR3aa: CASSLLDDSNQPQHF
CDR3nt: TGTGCCAGCTCCCTCCTAGACGATAGCAATCAGCCCCAGCATTTT

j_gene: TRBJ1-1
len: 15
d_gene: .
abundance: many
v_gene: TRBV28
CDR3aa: CASSPPGHLNTEAFF
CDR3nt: TGTGCCAGCAGTCCCCCGGGACACCTGAACACTGAAGCTTTCTTT

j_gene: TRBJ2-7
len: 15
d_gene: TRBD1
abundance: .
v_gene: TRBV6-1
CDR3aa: CASSSAGTGAYEQYF
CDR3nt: TGTGCCAGCAGTAGTGCGGGGACAGGGGCTTACGAGCAGTACTTC

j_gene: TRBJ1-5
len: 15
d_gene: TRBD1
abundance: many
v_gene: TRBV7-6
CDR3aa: CASSAQGAGNQPQHF
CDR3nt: TGTGCCAGCAGCGCGCAGGGGGCGGGCAATCAGCCCCAGCATTTT

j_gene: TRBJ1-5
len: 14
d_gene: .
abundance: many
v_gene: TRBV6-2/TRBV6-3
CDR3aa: CASRELYSNQPQHF
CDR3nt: TGTGCCAGCCGTGAGCTGTATAGCAATCAGCCCCAGCATTTT

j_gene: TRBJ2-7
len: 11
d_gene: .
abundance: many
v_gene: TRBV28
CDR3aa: CASSSMTGKSF
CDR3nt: TGTGCCAGCAGTTCGATGACAGGCAAGTCCTTC

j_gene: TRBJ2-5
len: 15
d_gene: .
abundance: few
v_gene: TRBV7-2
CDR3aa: CASSPRMSRKETQYF
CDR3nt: TGTGCCAGCAGCCCACGTATGTCACGAAAAGAGACCCAGTACTTC

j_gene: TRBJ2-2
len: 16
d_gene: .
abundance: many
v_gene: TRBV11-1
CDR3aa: CASSLGIAGGTGELFF
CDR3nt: TGTGCCAGCAGCTTAGGAATCGCGGGTGGAACCGGGGAGCTGTTTTTT

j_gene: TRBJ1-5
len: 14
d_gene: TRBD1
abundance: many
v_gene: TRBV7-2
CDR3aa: CASSFRDRGQPQHF
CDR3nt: TGTGCCAGCAGCTTTAGGGACAGGGGTCAGCCCCAGCATTTT

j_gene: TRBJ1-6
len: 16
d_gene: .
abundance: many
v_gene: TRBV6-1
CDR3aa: CASSVGRNSYNSPLHF
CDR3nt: TGTGCCAGCAGTGTAGGGAGGAACTCCTATAATTCACCCCTCCACTTT

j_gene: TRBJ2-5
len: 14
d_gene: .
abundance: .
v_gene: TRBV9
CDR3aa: CASSVFGGKETQYF
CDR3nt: TGTGCCAGCAGCGTTTTCGGTGGTAAGGAGACCCAGTACTTC

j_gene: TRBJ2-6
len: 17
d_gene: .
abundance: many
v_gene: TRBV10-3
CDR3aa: CAISEYGGDSGANVLTF
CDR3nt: TGTGCCATCAGTGAGTATGGAGGGGACTCTGGGGCCAACGTCCTGACTTTC

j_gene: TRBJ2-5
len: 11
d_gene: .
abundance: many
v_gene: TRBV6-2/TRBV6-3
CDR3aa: CASSYQETQYF
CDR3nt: TGTGCCAGCAGTTACCAAGAGACCCAGTACTTC

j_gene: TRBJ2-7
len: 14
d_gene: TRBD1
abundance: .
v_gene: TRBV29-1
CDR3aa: CSVEDGTGGNEQYF
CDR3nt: TGCAGCGTTGAAGATGGGACAGGGGGCAACGAGCAGTACTTC

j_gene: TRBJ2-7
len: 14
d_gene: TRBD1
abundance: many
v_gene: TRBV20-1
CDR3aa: CSVTPGQGGYEQYF
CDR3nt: TGCAGTGTCACACCGGGACAGGGTGGATATGAGCAGTACTTC

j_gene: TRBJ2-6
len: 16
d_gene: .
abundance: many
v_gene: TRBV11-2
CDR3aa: CASSSSGTSGANVLTF
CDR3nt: TGTGCCAGCAGCTCGTCTGGCACCTCTGGGGCCAACGTCCTGACTTTC

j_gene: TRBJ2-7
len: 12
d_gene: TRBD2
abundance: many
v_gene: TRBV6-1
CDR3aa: CASIAGGYEQYF
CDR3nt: TGTGCCAGCATAGCGGGAGGCTACGAGCAGTACTTC

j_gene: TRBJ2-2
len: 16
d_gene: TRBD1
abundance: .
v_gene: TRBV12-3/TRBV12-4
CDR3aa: CASSSKQGANTGELFF
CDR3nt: TGTGCCAGCAGTTCCAAGCAGGGGGCGAACACCGGGGAGCTGTTTTTT

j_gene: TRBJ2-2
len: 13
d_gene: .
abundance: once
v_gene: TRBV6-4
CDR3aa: CLTGTRNTGELFF
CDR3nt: TGTCTAACCGGGACAAGAAACACCGGGGAGCTGTTTTTT

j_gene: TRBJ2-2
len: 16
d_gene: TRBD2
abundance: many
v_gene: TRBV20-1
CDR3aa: CSARGFSGSNTGELFF
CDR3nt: TGCAGTGCTAGAGGGTTTAGCGGGAGTAACACCGGGGAGCTGTTTTTT

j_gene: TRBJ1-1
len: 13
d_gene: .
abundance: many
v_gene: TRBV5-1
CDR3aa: CASSTGVDTEAFF
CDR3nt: TGCGCCAGCAGCACCGGAGTGGACACTGAAGCTTTCTTT

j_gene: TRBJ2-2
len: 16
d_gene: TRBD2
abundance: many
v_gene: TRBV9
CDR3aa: CASSVAAGVVTGELFF
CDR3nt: TGTGCCAGCAGCGTAGCAGCGGGAGTTGTCACCGGGGAGCTGTTTTTT

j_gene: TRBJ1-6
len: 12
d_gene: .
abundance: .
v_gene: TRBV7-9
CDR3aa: CASSLQNSPLHF
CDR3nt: TGTGCCAGCAGCTTACAGAATTCACCCCTCCACTTT

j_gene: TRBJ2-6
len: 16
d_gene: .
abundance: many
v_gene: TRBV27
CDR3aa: CASSFYRVAGANVLTF
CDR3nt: TGTGCCAGCAGTTTCTACAGGGTGGCTGGGGCCAACGTCCTGACTTTC

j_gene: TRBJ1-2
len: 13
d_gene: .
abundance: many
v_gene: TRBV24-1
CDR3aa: CATSDLAGDGYTF
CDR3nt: TGTGCCACCAGTGATTTAGCCGGGGACGGCTACACCTTC

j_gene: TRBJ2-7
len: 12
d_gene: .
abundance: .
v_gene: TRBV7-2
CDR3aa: CASSVTGYEQYF
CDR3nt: TGTGCCAGCAGCGTGACAGGCTACGAGCAGTACTTC

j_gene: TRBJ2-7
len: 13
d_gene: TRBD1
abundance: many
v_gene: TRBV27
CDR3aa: CASRTGGLGEQYF
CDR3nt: TGTGCCAGCAGAACAGGGGGCTTGGGAGAGCAGTACTTC

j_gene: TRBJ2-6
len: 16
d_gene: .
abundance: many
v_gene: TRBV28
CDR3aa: CASRDSPYSGANVLTF
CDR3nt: TGTGCCAGCAGGGACTCCCCGTACTCTGGGGCCAACGTCCTGACTTTC

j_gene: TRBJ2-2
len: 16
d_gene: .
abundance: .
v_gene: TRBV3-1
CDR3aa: CASSLRTRGATGELFF
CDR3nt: TGTGCCAGCAGCCTTCGGACAAGGGGGGCCACCGGGGAGCTGTTTTTT

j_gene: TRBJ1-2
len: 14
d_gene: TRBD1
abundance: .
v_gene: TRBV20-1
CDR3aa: CSAGAQGGTHGYTF
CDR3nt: TGCAGTGCTGGGGCCCAGGGGGGGACTCATGGCTACACCTTC

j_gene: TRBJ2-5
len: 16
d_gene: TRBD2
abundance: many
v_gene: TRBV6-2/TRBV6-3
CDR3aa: CASSGLAADDRETQYF
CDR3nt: TGTGCCAGCAGTGGACTAGCGGCCGACGATAGGGAGACCCAGTACTTC

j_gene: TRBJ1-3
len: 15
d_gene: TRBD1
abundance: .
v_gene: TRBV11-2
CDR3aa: CASSSGQPTGNTIYF
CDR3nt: TGTGCCAGCAGCTCGGGACAGCCTACTGGAAACACCATATATTTT

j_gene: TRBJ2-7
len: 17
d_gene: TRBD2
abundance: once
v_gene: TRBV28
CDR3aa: CASSLASSGMTTYEQYF
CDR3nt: TGTGCCAGCAGTTTAGCGTCTAGCGGGATGACCACCTACGAGCAGTACTTC

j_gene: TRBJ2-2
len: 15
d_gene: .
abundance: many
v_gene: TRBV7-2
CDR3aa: CASSPSGLNTGELFF
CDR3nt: TGTGCCAGCAGCCCGAGCGGATTGAACACCGGGGAGCTGTTTTTT

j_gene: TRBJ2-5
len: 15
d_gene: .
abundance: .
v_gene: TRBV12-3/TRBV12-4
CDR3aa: CASSPPGLEGETQYF
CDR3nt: TGTGCCAGCAGCCCCCCTGGGTTGGAGGGAGAGACCCAGTACTTC

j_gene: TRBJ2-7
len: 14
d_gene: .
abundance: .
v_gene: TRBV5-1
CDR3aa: CASSLGTGADEQYF
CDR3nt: TGCGCCAGCAGCCTAGGTACGGGGGCCGACGAGCAGTACTTC

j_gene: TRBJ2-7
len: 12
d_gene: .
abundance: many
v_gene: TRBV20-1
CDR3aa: CSAHDMTYEQYF
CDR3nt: TGCAGTGCGCACGACATGACCTACGAGCAGTACTTC

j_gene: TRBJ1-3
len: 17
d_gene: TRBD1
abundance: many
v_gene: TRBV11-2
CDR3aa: CASSLDSGGASGNTIYF
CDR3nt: TGTGCCAGCAGCTTAGACTCAGGGGGCGCATCTGGAAACACCATATATTTT

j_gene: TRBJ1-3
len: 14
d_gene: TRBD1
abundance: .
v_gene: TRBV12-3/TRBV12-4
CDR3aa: CASRVQGGGNTIYF
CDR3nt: TGTGCCAGCAGGGTACAGGGGGGGGGAAACACCATATATTTT

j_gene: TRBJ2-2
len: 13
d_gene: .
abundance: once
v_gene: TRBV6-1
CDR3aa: CASTTRFTGELFF
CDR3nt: TGTGCCAGCACTACTAGATTCACCGGGGAGCTGTTTTTT

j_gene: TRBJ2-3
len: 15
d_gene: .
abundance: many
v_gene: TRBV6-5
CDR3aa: CASSYSDTIADTQYF
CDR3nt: TGTGCCAGCAGTTACTCGGATACAATCGCCGATACGCAGTATTTT

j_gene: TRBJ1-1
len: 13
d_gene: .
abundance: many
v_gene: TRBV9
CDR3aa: CASSEGSWTEAFF
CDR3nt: TGTGCCAGCAGCGAGGGATCGTGGACTGAAGCTTTCTTT

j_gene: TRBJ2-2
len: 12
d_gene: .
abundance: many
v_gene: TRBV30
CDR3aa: CASAPRTGELFF
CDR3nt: TGTGCATCCGCCCCCCGCACCGGGGAGCTGTTTTTT

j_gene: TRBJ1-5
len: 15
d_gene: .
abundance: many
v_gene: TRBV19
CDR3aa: CASSNFGPSNQPQHF
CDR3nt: TGTGCCAGTAGTAATTTTGGCCCTAGCAATCAGCCCCAGCATTTT

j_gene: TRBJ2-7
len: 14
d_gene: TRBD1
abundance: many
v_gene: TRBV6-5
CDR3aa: CASSPTGAGDEQYF
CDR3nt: TGTGCCAGCAGCCCGACAGGGGCAGGGGACGAGCAGTACTTC